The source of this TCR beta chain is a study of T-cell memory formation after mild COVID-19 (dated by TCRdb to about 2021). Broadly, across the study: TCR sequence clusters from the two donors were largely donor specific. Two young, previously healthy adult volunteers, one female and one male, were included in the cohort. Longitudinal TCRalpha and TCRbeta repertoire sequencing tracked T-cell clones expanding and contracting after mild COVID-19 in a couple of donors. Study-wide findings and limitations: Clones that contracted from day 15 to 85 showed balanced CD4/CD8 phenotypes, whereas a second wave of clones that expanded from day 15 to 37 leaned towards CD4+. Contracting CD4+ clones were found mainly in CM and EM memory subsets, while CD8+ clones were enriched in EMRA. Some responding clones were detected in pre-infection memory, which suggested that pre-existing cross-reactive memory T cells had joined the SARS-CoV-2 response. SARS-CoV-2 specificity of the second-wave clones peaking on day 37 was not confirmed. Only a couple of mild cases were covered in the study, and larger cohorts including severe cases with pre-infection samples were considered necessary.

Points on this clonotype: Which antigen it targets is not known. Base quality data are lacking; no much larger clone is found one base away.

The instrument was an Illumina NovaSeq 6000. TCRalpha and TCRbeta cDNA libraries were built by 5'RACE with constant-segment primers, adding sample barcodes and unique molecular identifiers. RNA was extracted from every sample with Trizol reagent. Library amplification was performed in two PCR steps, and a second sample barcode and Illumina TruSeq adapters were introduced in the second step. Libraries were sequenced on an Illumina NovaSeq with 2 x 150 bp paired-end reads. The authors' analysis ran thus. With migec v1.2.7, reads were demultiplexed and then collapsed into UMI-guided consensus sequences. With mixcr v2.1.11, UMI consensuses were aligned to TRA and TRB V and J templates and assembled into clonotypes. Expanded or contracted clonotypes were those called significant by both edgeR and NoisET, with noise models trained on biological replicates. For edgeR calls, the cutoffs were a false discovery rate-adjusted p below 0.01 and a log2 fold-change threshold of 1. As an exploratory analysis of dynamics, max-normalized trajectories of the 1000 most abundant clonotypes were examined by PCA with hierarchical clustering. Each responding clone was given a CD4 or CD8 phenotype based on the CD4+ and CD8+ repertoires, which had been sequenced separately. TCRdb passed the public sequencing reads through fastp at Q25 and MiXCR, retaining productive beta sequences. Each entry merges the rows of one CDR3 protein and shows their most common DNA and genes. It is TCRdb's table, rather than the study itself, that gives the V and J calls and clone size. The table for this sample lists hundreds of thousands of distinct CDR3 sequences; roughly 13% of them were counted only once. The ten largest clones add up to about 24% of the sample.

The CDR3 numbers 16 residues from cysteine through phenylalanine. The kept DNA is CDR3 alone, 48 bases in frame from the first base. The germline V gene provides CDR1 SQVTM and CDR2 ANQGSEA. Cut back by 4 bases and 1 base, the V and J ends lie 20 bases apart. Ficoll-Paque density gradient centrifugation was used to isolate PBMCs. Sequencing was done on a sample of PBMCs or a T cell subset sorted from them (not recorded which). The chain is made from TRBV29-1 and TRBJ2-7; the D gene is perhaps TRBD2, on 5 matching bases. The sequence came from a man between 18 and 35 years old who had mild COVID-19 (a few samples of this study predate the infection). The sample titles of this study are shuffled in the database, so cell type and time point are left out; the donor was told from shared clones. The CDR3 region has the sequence CSVAEVPPGGSYEQYF. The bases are TGCAGCGTTGCAGAAGTCCCCCCCGGAGGTTCCTACGAGCAGTACTTC.